Given below is one T cell receptor beta chain in context. CDR3 length equals 14 residues. The V end was cut by 3 bases, the J end by 2 bases, with 10 bases between. CDR1 and CDR2 (germline): LNHDA, SQIVND (reference sequence). This record belongs to a study of blood T cell repertoires in COVID-19. Authors' analysis steps: Amplification from reference gene primers served as the basis for estimated nucleated cell counts. Clones were read by immunoSEQ multiplex PCR, and TCRdb kept only the in-frame ones, dropping some. Clone size and V and J calls were adopted from that table, with D and trimming inferred from the DNA. The data show around 53,000 clones, 85% to 95% seen once.

The J gene is TRBJ1-2, the V gene TRBV19; D not resolved. This receptor was obtained from a human donor in a cohort sampled during active COVID-19. The sequenced material came from peripheral blood. The CDR3: CASSMVAGNYGYTF. Written as DNA, the CDR3 is TGTGCCAGTAGTATGGTGGCAGGAAACTATGGCTACACCTTC. Supplemented by reference TRBV19 and TRBJ1-2, the full variable domain reads DGGITQSPKYLFRKEGQNVTLSCEQNLNHDAMYWYRQDPGQGLRLIYYSQIVNDFQKGDIAEGYSVSREKKESFPLTVTSAQKNPTAFYLCASSMVAGNYGYTFGSGTRLTVV.